These T cell receptor beta chains were read from a single sample in a study of tissue T cells after allogeneic stem cell transplantation. Method: immunoSEQ multiplex PCR; TCRdb's copy keeps in-frame clones and lacks some. The table shows 25,000 to 30,000 clones, with around 90% occurring only once. Here the sequenced sample was blood, taken before transplantation. The receptors come from a male donor at least 60 years old who later had graft-versus-host disease after an allogeneic stem cell transplant. The CDR3 runs from the conserved cysteine through the conserved F or W. The D gene is left open where the match is weak.

CDR3aa: CASGERKGGVNYGYTF; j_gene: TRBJ1-2; v_gene: TRBV9; d_gene: NA
CDR3aa: CAWVRDRVYGYTF; j_gene: TRBJ1-2; v_gene: TRBV30; d_gene: TRBD1
CDR3aa: CASRFFGGQFF; j_gene: TRBJ2-1; v_gene: TRBV19; d_gene: NA
CDR3aa: CASSQTGQGRTQYF; j_gene: TRBJ2-3; v_gene: TRBV7-3; d_gene: TRBD1
CDR3aa: CASSELGSSTDTQYF; j_gene: TRBJ2-3; v_gene: TRBV10-1; d_gene: NA
CDR3aa: CASSDSTGRFSEAFF; j_gene: TRBJ1-1; v_gene: TRBV6-4; d_gene: NA
CDR3aa: CASNPQDLSYEQYF; j_gene: TRBJ2-7; v_gene: TRBV11-2; d_gene: NA
CDR3aa: CASSQDRVTYNEQFF; j_gene: TRBJ2-1; v_gene: TRBV4-2; d_gene: NA
CDR3aa: CASSPKEGEAEAFF; j_gene: TRBJ1-1; v_gene: TRBV9; d_gene: NA
CDR3aa: CATSKTNPNTGELFF; j_gene: TRBJ2-2; v_gene: TRBV15; d_gene: NA
CDR3aa: CASSLAVRYNEQFF; j_gene: TRBJ2-1; v_gene: TRBV5-1; d_gene: NA
CDR3aa: CASSNEGYEQYF; j_gene: TRBJ2-7; v_gene: TRBV12-3/TRBV12-4; d_gene: NA
CDR3aa: CASSYSRYANYGYTF; j_gene: TRBJ1-2; v_gene: TRBV6-5; d_gene: NA
CDR3aa: CASSWGGRMNTEAFF; j_gene: TRBJ1-1; v_gene: TRBV6-2/TRBV6-3; d_gene: NA
CDR3aa: CASSEQGQQNTEAFF; j_gene: TRBJ1-1; v_gene: TRBV2; d_gene: NA
CDR3aa: CATSESQGAGSYNEQFF; j_gene: TRBJ2-1; v_gene: TRBV24-1; d_gene: TRBD1
CDR3aa: CAIRGSADSGELFF; j_gene: TRBJ2-2; v_gene: TRBV10-3; d_gene: NA
CDR3aa: CASSPTGSRGYTF; j_gene: TRBJ1-2; v_gene: TRBV28; d_gene: NA